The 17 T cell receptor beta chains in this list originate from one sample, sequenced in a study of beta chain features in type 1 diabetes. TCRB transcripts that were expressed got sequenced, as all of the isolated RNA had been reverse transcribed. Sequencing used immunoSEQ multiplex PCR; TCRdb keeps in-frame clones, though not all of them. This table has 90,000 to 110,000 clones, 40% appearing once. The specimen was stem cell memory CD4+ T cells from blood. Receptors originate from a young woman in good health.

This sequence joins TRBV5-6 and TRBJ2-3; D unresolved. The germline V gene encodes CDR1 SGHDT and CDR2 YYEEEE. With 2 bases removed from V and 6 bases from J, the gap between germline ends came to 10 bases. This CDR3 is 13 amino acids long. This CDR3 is CASSFGERDTQYF. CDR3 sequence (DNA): TGTGCCAGCAGCTTCGGAGAAAGGGATACGCAGTATTTT. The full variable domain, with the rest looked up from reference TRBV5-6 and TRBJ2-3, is DAGVTQSPTHLIKTRGQQVTLRCSPKSGHDTVSWYQQALGQGPQFIFQYYEEEERQRGNFPDRFSGHQFPNYSSELNVNALLLGDSALYLCASSFGERDTQYFGPGTRLTVL.

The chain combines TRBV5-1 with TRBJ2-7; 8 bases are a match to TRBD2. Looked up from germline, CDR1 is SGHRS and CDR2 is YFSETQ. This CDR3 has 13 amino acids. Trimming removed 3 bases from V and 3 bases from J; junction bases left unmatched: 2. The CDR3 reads CASSSAGGYEQYF. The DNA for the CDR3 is TGCGCCAGCAGCTCCGCGGGGGGCTACGAGCAGTACTTC.

CDR3 sequence (DNA): TGTGCCAGCAGTGACGACTGGAGGGCCAAAAACATTCAGTACTTC. Translated: CASSDDWRAKNIQYF. V usage is TRBV28 and J usage is TRBJ2-4, with D tentatively TRBD2 (5 bases). Per germline, CDR1 MDHEN and CDR2 SYDVKM. This CDR3 is built from 15 residues. Trimming stripped 5 bases from V and 1 base from J, with 12 bases between.

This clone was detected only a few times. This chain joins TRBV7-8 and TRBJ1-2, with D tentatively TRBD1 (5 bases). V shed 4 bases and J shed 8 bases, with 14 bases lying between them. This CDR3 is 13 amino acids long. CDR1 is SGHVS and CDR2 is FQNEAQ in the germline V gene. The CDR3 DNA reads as TGTGCCAGCAGCTCTGGAGGGACGGGGGGCTACACCTTC. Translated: CASSSGGTGGYTF.

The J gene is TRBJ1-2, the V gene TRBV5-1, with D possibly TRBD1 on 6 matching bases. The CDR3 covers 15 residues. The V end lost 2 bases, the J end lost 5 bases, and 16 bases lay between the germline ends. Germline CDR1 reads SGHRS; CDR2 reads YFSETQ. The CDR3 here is CASSLDPDRLYGYTF. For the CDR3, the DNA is TGCGCCAGCAGCTTAGACCCTGACAGGCTGTATGGCTACACCTTC.

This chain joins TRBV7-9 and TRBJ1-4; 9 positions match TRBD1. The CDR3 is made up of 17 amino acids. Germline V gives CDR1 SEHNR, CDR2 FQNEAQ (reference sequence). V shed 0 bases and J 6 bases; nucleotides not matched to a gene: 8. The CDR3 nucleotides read TGTGCCAGCAGCTTAGCCCGCATCGACAGGGGGGATGAAAAACTGTTTTTT. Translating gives CASSLARIDRGDEKLFF.

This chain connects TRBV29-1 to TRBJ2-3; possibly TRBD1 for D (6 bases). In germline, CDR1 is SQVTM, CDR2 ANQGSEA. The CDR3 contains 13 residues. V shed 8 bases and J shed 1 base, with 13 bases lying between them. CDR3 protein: CSLRGLGTDTQYF. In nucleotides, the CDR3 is TGCAGCCTCAGGGGCCTCGGCACAGATACGCAGTATTTT.

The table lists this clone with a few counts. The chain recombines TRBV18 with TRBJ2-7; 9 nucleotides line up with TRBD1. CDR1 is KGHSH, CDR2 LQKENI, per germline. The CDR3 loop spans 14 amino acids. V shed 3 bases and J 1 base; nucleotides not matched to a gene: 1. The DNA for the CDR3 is TGTGCCAGCTCACCGGACAGGGGATCCTACGAGCAGTACTTC. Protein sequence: CASSPDRGSYEQYF.

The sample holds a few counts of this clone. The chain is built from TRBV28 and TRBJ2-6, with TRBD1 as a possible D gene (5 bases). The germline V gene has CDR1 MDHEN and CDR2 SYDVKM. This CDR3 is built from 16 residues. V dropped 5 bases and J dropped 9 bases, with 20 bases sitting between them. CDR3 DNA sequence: TGTGCCAGCAGTGTAGTGGGGCTCCTAAACAACAACGTCCTGACTTTC. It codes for CASSVVGLLNNNVLTF.

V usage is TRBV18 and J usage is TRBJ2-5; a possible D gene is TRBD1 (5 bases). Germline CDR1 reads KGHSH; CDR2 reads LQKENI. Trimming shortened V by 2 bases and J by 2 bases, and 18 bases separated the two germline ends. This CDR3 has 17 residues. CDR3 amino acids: CASSPFSSQGIQETQYF. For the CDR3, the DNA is TGTGCCAGCTCACCATTCAGTTCCCAGGGAATACAAGAGACCCAGTACTTC.

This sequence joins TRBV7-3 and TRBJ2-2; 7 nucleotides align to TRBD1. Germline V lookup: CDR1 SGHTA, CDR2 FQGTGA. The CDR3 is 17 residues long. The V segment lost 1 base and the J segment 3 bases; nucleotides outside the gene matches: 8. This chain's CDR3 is CASSLIVWGQYTGELFF. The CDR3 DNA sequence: TGTGCCAGCAGCTTAATAGTGTGGGGACAGTACACCGGGGAGCTGTTTTTT.

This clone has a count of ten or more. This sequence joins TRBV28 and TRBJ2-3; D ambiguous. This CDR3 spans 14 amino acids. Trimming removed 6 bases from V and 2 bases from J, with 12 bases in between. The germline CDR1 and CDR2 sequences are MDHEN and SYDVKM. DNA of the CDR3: TGTGCCAGCAGCCTCCTGCTACTCACAGATACGCAGTATTTT. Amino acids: CASSLLLLTDTQYF.

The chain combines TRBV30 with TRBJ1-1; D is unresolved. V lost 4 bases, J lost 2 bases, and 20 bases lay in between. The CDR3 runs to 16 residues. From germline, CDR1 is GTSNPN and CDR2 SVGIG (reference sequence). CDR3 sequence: CAWTRSGYLRNTEAFF. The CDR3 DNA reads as TGTGCCTGGACCCGGAGCGGGTACCTACGAAACACTGAAGCTTTCTTT. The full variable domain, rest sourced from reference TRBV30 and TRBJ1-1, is SQTIHQWPATLVQPVGSPLSLECTVEGTSNPNLYWYRQAAGRGLQLLFYSVGIGQISSEVPQNLSASRPQDRQFILSSKKLLLSDSGFYLCAWTRSGYLRNTEAFFGQGTRLTVV.

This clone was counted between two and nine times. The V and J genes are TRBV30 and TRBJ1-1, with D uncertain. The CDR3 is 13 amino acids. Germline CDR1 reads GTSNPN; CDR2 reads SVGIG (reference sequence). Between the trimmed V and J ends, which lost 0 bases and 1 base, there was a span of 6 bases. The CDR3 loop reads CAWSVTTNTEAFF. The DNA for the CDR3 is TGTGCCTGGAGTGTAACTACGAACACTGAAGCTTTCTTT. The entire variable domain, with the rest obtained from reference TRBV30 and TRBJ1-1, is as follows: SQTIHQWPATLVQPVGSPLSLECTVEGTSNPNLYWYRQAAGRGLQLLFYSVGIGQISSEVPQNLSASRPQDRQFILSSKKLLLSDSGFYLCAWSVTTNTEAFFGQGTRLTVV.

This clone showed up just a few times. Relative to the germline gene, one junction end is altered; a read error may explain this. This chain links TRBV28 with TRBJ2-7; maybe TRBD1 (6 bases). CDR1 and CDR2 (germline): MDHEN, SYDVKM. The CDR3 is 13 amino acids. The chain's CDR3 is CASRPGNRQALKF. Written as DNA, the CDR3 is TGTGCCAGCAGGCCTGGGAATCGACAGGCTCTCAAGTTC.

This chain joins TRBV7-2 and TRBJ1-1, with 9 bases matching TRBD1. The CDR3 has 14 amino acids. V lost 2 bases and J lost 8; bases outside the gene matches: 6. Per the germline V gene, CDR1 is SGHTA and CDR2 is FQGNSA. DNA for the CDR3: TGTGCCAGCAGCTTATACAGGGGGCGCGGGGAAGCTTTCTTT. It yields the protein CASSLYRGRGEAFF.

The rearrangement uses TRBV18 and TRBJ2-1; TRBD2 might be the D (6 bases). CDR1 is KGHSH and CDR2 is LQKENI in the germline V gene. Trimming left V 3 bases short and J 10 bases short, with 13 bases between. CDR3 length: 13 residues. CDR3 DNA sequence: TGTGCCAGCTCACCCCGGGACTTCTCCGAGCAGTTCTTC. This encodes CASSPRDFSEQFF.